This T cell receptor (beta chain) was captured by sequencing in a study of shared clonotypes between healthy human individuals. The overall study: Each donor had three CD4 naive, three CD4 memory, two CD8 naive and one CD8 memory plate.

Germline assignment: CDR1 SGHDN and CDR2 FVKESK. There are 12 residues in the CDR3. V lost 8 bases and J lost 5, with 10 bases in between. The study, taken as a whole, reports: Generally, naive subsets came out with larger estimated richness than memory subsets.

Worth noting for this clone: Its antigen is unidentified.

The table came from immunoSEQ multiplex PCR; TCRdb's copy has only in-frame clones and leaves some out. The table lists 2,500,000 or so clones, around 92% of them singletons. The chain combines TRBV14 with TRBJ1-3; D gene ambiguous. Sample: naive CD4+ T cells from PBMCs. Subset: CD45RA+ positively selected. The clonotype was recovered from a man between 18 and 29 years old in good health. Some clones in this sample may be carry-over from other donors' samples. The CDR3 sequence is CASGGIRNTIYF. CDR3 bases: TGTGCCAGCGGTGGGATTCGAAACACCATATATTTT.